This T cell receptor (beta chain) was recorded in a study of cytomegalovirus exposure and HLA in healthy donors. PCR amplification relied on 60 Vbeta primers (plus 13 Jbeta primers). The assay was immunoSEQ multiplex PCR, and TCRdb's table has in-frame clones only and misses some. The data show some 140,000 clones, with nearly 80% seen just once and around 2% held by the top ten. Concerning this clone itself: Its antigen is unidentified.

The study's findings and limits: Reports state that TCR beta sequences accurately predicted most subjects' HLA-A and HLA-B alleles. Later analysis identified about 17,000 TCR beta sequences associated with HLA alleles, using a false discovery rate threshold of 0.05.

The germline CDR1 and CDR2 sequences are SEHNR and FQNEAQ (reference sequence). This CDR3 comprises 16 residues. V lost 6 bases and J lost 2, with 19 bases in between. The specimen sequenced was PBMCs. The chain has TRBV7-9 and TRBJ1-2, with D possibly being TRBD1 (5 bases). This clonotype was obtained from a man in his thirties or forties in good health and CMV-seronegative. CDR3 sequence reads: CASSPLAGGLNYGYTF. DNA of the CDR3: TGTGCCAGCAGTCCCCTCGCCGGGGGACTAAACTATGGCTACACCTTC.